The clone carrying this TCR beta chain appeared a few times. This sample stems from a study of blood T cell repertoires in COVID-19. About the research overall: Samples came from the United States, Italy and Spain, spanning acute and convalescent COVID-19. In each case, the material was cDNA or gDNA derived from T cells, B-cell-depleted T cells, or PBMCs.

Source study methods: Estimated nucleated cell counts came from reference gene primer amplification. Sequencing used immunoSEQ multiplex PCR; TCRdb keeps in-frame clones, though not all of them. V, J and clone size were drawn from that table, and D and trimming were deduced from the DNA. The data contain about 190,000 clones, about nine tenths of them singletons. This CDR3 has 12 amino acids. Between the trimmed V and J ends, which lost 10 bases and 2 bases, there was a span of 12 bases. Per the germline V gene, CDR1 is MNHEY and CDR2 is SVGAGI. Sample: peripheral blood. This TCR was recovered from a man aged 40-49 years with acute or convalescent COVID-19. The chain carries TRBV6-5 and TRBJ2-7, with no clear D. CDR3 amino acids: CATLGLPYEQYF. CDR3 DNA: TGTGCCACCCTAGGCCTCCCCTACGAGCAGTACTTC.